This record concerns one T cell receptor (beta chain) sequence. Its target is not known. CDR1 is SGHDT and CDR2 is YYEEEE in the germline V gene. The trim removed 4 bases at V and 2 bases at J, leaving 14 bases unmatched. The CDR3 is made up of 18 amino acids. The data were obtained in a study of early stage breast cancer tumors. Tumor samples used roughly 20-50 mg of diced tissue. Overall study results and limits: Tumors had around 2.3-fold higher T cell density than normal breast. Functional markers like CD4, CD8 and FOXP3 were missed in bulk sequencing. Commonly generated sequences made up most enriched TCRB sequences shared between patients.

Profiled with immunoSEQ multiplex PCR; TCRdb holds only in-frame clones, not every one. The sample holds about 28,000 clones; approximately 54% are singletons and the top ten take more than 8%. This chain uses TRBV5-6 with TRBJ2-5; 10 bases are a match to TRBD1. This receptor was obtained from a person aged 45-60 years with breast cancer. The sample consisted of breast tumor tissue. CDR3 nucleotides: TGTGCCAGCAGCCGAATACTGGGACAGGGGAGATGGCAAGAGACCCAGTACTTC. Residues: CASSRILGQGRWQETQYF.